One and the same sample provided the 3 T cell receptor beta chains below, sequenced in a study of CD8 T cells in ankylosing spondylitis. Study outcomes and limitations: Ankylosing spondylitis blood seemed to carry a telltale TCR beta motif made of fewer than ten highly homologous variants.

Their antigens are not known. MiXCR, run by TCRdb on the 5' RACE reads, gives a single entry per CDR3 protein. The sample carries around 540,000 distinct CDR3 sequences, 9.5% to 15% recorded once. Sequencing input: blood, either unsorted or a sorted T cell fraction (not recorded which). These receptors were taken from a male donor with ankylosing spondylitis.

The chain combines TRBV6-2 or TRBV6-3 with TRBJ1-2; D is uncertain. With 0 bases removed from V and 4 bases from J, the gap between germline ends came to 9 bases. Per the germline V gene, CDR1 is MNHEY and CDR2 is SVGEGT. The CDR3 has 14 residues. In DNA form, the CDR3 reads TGTGCCAGCAGTTACTCGGGGTCGGCCTATGGCTACACCTTC. Residues: CASSYSGSAYGYTF.

This clonotype occurred a few times. V usage is TRBV25-1 and J usage is TRBJ2-3; TRBD2 matches 8 bases. Unmatched junction bases numbered 10, after V lost 1 base and J lost 7 bases. CDR1 MGHDK and CDR2 SYGVNS come from the germline V gene. This CDR3 contains 16 residues. The CDR3 DNA follows: TGTGCCAGCAGTGAATCCCGAGCGGGAGAACTATATACGCAGTATTTT. Translating it yields CASSESRAGELYTQYF. The variable domain in full, completed from reference TRBV25-1 and TRBJ2-3, reads EADIYQTPRYLVIGTGKKITLECSQTMGHDKMYWYQQDPGMELHLIHYSYGVNSTEKGDLSSESTVSRIRTEHFPLTLESARPSHTSQYLCASSESRAGELYTQYFGPGTRLTVL.

V and J are TRBV7-6 and TRBJ2-2, with 13 bases identical to TRBD2. The length of the CDR3 is 18 residues. Per the germline V gene, CDR1 is SGHVS and CDR2 is FNYEAQ. J was trimmed by 6 bases and V by 2 bases; bases with no gene match: 9. The CDR3 spells CASSLSPTSGRASGELFF. The CDR3 DNA reads as TGTGCCAGCAGCTTATCCCCCACTAGCGGGAGGGCCTCCGGGGAGCTGTTTTTT.